This T cell receptor beta chain came from a study of T cells in Graves' hyperthyroidism and ophthalmopathy. Study overall: The blood sample was taken at first diagnosis, before treatment began.

The CDR3 runs 16 residues. Germline trimming cut 4 bases from V and 6 bases from J; bases unmatched to any gene: 8. Germline V CDR1 and CDR2: SEHNR, FQNEAQ (reference sequence). About this clonotype itself: This may be a read error, as it is one base from a much larger clone.

Regions amplified from RNA transcripts were the TCR beta CDR3 regions. TCR CDR3 regions were first amplified by RT-PCR with HTBI primers. Each CDR3 protein gets one entry after TCRdb re-called the multiplex PCR reads with MiXCR. The sample holds nearly 750,000 distinct CDR3 sequences, 35% seen once. The sample was blood. This receptor was taken from a woman aged 40 to 49 with Graves' hyperthyroidism. The gene calls are TRBV7-9 and TRBJ2-2; 10 positions match TRBD2. The DNA for the CDR3 is TGTGCCAGCAGCTCAACACGGCTAGCGGGAGCCGGGGAGCTGTTTTTT. It is translated as CASSSTRLAGAGELFF.